What follows are 32 T cell receptor beta chains derived from one specimen sequenced in a study of beta chain features in type 1 diabetes (dated by TCRdb to 2017 to 2018). Paper-wide results and their limitations: Type 1 diabetes patients showed a moderate but significant shortening of TCRB CDR3 length in all four CD4+ subsets.

These receptors lack a known antigen. Libraries were constructed by the immunoSEQ multiplex PCR assay. All of the isolated RNA was reverse transcribed with the High Capacity cDNA Reverse Transcription Kit, so expressed TCRB transcripts were sequenced. TCRdb took this table from immuneACCESS and kept in-frame rearrangements with V and J called. Such tables lack part of the clones; where checked against another copy, unresolved V genes explain under half of the gap, and the rest is unexplained. The sample has 600,000 or so clones on record, 11% to 15% of them singletons. The ten most abundant clones make up roughly 0.04% of the sample. Sequenced: naive CD4+ T cells from blood. The cell subset or site label, read with the paper, signifies: true naive CD4+ T cells. The receptor set was obtained from a man aged 18 to 35 with type 1 diabetes.

The chain joins TRBV10-3 to TRBJ1-1; the D gene is possibly TRBD1 (5 bases). The germline V and J ends were trimmed by 8 bases and 3 bases, with 13 bases remaining between them. The length of the CDR3 is 13 residues. Germline assignment: CDR1 ENHRY and CDR2 SYGVKD. CDR3 sequence: CAIGAGVDTEAFF. The CDR3, as DNA: TGTGCCATCGGGGCGGGGGTCGACACTGAAGCTTTCTTT.

This clone was seen a few times. The chain employs TRBV2 and TRBJ1-1; TRBD1 might be the D (5 bases). The CDR3 extends over 13 amino acids. V was trimmed by 8 bases and J by 3 bases, leaving 13 bases between them. Germline V gives CDR1 SNHLY, CDR2 FYNNEI. Written as DNA, the CDR3 is TGTGCCAGCTCGAGGGGAGTGGACACTGAAGCTTTCTTT. Its protein is CASSRGVDTEAFF.

In its sample, this clone was seen a few times. This chain links TRBV28 with TRBJ2-4; TRBD2 is a possible D gene (6 bases). Per the germline V gene, CDR1 is MDHEN and CDR2 is SYDVKM. With 3 bases removed from V and 2 bases from J, the gap between germline ends came to 8 bases. The CDR3 extends over 14 amino acids. CDR3 in DNA: TGTGCCAGCAGTTTCGGCGGGACCAAAAACATTCAGTACTTC. Encoded protein: CASSFGGTKNIQYF.

This clone came up a few times. The chain has TRBV4-3 and TRBJ1-5; D uncertain. The CDR3 contains 15 residues. Trimming removed 1 base at V and 0 bases at J, with 7 bases between. Germline CDR1 LGHNA, CDR2 YSLEER. CDR3 nucleotides: TGCGCCAGCAGCCAAGGTTACCATAGCAATCAGCCCCAGCATTTT. Protein product: CASSQGYHSNQPQHF.

This clone was seen a handful of times. This sequence joins TRBV9 and TRBJ2-3; 11 positions match TRBD2. Losses at the gene ends were 2 bases for V and 2 bases for J; bases not matched to a gene: 4. The CDR3 length is 16 residues. Per the germline V gene, CDR1 is SGDLS and CDR2 is YYNGEE. CDR3 coding DNA: TGTGCCAGCAGCGTGGGGACTAGCGGTTACACAGATACGCAGTATTTT. Its protein is CASSVGTSGYTDTQYF.

The V and J genes are TRBV29-1 and TRBJ2-7, with TRBD1 matching over 8 bases. V was clipped by 0 bases and J by 1 base; unmatched bases: 5. The CDR3 spans 15 residues. Germline V gene sequence: CDR1 SQVTM, CDR2 ANQGSEA. The DNA of the CDR3 is TGCAGCGTTGAAGACGGCCGGGACAGGTCCTACGAGCAGTACTTC. Residues: CSVEDGRDRSYEQYF.

The genes are TRBV4-2 and TRBJ1-2, with D possibly TRBD1 on 5 matching bases. The CDR3 has 14 amino acids. The germline gives CDR1 LGHNA, CDR2 YNFKEQ. Trimming removed 5 bases at V and 8 bases at J, with 18 bases between. This CDR3 reads CASSVDTGRKGYTF. CDR3 nucleotide sequence: TGTGCCAGCAGCGTAGACACAGGAAGAAAAGGCTACACCTTC.

The gene calls are TRBV7-9 and TRBJ2-7; TRBD2 agrees at 11 bases. Looked up from germline, CDR1 is SEHNR and CDR2 is FQNEAQ (reference sequence). J lost 5 bases, V lost 1 base, and 4 bases had no gene match. The CDR3 covers 15 residues. CDR3: CASSLVASGRNEQYF. The CDR3 DNA reads TGTGCCAGCAGCTTAGTGGCTAGCGGGAGGAACGAGCAGTACTTC.

V and J are TRBV11-1 and TRBJ2-3; TRBD1 aligns across 11 bases. The CDR3 consists of 17 residues. The ends lost 4 bases at V and 3 bases at J; junction bases unmatched: 9. Per the germline V gene, CDR1 is SGHAT and CDR2 is FQDESV (reference sequence). For the CDR3, the DNA is TGTGCCAGCAGCTCCTACGACGGACAGGGGGCAACAGATACGCAGTATTTT. Protein sequence: CASSSYDGQGATDTQYF.

This chain links TRBV30 with TRBJ2-7; weak D call: TRBD1 (6 bases). The CDR3 consists of 14 residues. CDR1 GTSNPN and CDR2 SVGIG come from the germline V gene (reference sequence). The ends were cut back, 7 bases at V and 6 bases at J, with 22 bases in the middle. CDR3 residues: CASDGAGDLSEQYF. CDR3 nucleotides: TGTGCCTCGGACGGGGCAGGGGATCTATCCGAGCAGTACTTC. The entire variable domain, with the rest obtained from reference TRBV30 and TRBJ2-7, is as follows: SQTIHQWPATLVQPVGSPLSLECTVEGTSNPNLYWYRQAAGRGLQLLFYSVGIGQISSEVPQNLSASRPQDRQFILSSKKLLLSDSGFYLCASDGAGDLSEQYFGPGTRLTVT.

A remark on this clone: Compared with germline, one end of the junction differs, possibly owing to a read error. This chain links TRBV7-6 with TRBJ2-5; 10 bases fit TRBD1. The CDR3 sequence is 14 residues long. Germline-derived CDR1 and CDR2 are SGHVS and FNYEAQ. This CDR3 reads CASSFWDRGEAQYF. DNA for the CDR3: TGTGCCAGCAGCTTCTGGGACAGGGGAGAGGCCCAGTACTTC.

With respect to this clone: Other DNA sequences in the same sample also yield this CDR3. The V and J genes are TRBV6-1 and TRBJ1-2; D might be TRBD1 (5 bases). Trimming took 6 bases from V and 3 from J, leaving 11 bases between them. The CDR3 is made up of 13 amino acids. The germline CDR1 and CDR2 sequences are MNHNS and SASEGT. In nucleotides, the CDR3 is TGTGCCAGCAGAATTGGGACCGACTATGGCTACACCTTC. Its translation is CASRIGTDYGYTF.

The rearrangement uses TRBV6-6 and TRBJ2-7; a possible D gene is TRBD1 (5 bases). Trimming stripped 8 bases from V and 6 bases from J, with 17 bases between. This CDR3 contains 13 residues. Looked up from germline, CDR1 is MNHNY and CDR2 is SVGAGI (reference sequence). The CDR3 sequence: CASGALVGGEQYF. The DNA of the CDR3 is TGTGCCAGCGGGGCCCTCGTGGGTGGCGAGCAGTACTTC.

The chain carries TRBV7-2 and TRBJ2-1; 9 bases map to TRBD2. This CDR3 contains 16 residues. Germline V gene sequence: CDR1 SGHTA, CDR2 FQGNSA. V lost 5 bases, J lost 2 bases, and 7 bases stayed unmatched. The CDR3 loop is CASSHSASGTYNEQFF. DNA of the CDR3: TGTGCCAGCAGCCACAGCGCTAGCGGGACCTACAATGAGCAGTTCTTC.

The genes are TRBV6-5 and TRBJ2-7; 11 bases line up with TRBD1. J gave up 5 bases and V 6 bases, and 6 bases lay outside the gene matches. Germline CDR1 MNHEY, CDR2 SVGAGI. This CDR3 is 14 amino acids long. CDR3 DNA sequence: TGTGCCAGCAGACCCGGACAGGGGGCCAACGAGCAGTACTTC. Amino acids: CASRPGQGANEQYF.

The chain has TRBV13 and TRBJ2-1; D ambiguous. CDR3 length: 19 residues. The germline V gene encodes CDR1 PRHDT and CDR2 FYEKMQ (reference sequence). V was shortened by 4 bases and J by 0 bases, with 22 bases between the two germline ends. CDR3 DNA sequence: TGTGCCAGCAGCTCAGAAGGGTTTATGGGTCGGAGCTCCTACAATGAGCAGTTCTTC. Translation: CASSSEGFMGRSSYNEQFF.

The gene calls are TRBV6-6 and TRBJ2-5, with TRBD2 matching 9 bases. The CDR3 runs 14 residues. The germline CDR1 and CDR2 sequences are MNHNY and SVGAGI (reference sequence). The V segment lost 2 bases and the J segment 9 bases; nucleotides outside the gene matches: 7. CDR3 in DNA: TGTGCCAGCAGTTACGAAGCGGGGGGTTCGGCCCAGTACTTC. Its protein product is CASSYEAGGSAQYF.

This chain uses TRBV16 with TRBJ1-2; D ambiguous. V was cut by 3 bases and J by 2 bases, with 25 bases left in between. Germline V CDR1 and CDR2: KGHSY, FQNENV. There are 19 residues in the CDR3. CDR3 coding DNA: TGTGCCAGCAGCCAGGACTTAATGGATAATCCCCAAAGGAACTATGGCTACACCTTC. Amino acid sequence: CASSQDLMDNPQRNYGYTF. The entire variable domain, with the rest obtained from reference TRBV16 and TRBJ1-2, is as follows: GEEVAQTPKHLVRGEGQKAKLYCAPIKGHSYVFWYQQVLKNEFKFLISFQNENVFDETGMPKERFSAKCLPNSPCSLEIQATKLEDSAVYFCASSQDLMDNPQRNYGYTFGSGTRLTVV.

This chain uses TRBV4-2 with TRBJ2-3; D could derive from TRBD1 or TRBD2 (5 bases each). Trimming left V 0 bases short and J 0 bases short, with 13 bases between. This CDR3 comprises 17 residues. Germline assignment: CDR1 LGHNA and CDR2 YNFKEQ. CDR3 amino acids: CASSQDGAGASTDTQYF. The CDR3 DNA is TGTGCCAGCAGCCAAGATGGCGCCGGGGCGAGCACAGATACGCAGTATTTT.

This clone was seen more than once but under ten times. Other nucleotide sequences in the sample specify the same CDR3. This chain connects TRBV18 to TRBJ1-4, with TRBD1 as a possible D gene (5 bases). Per the germline V gene, CDR1 is KGHSH and CDR2 is LQKENI. This CDR3 has 13 residues. Trimming took off 3 bases at V and 5 bases at J, with 7 bases between the two ends. CDR3 coding DNA: TGTGCCAGCTCACCGGGGGAAAATGAAAAACTGTTTTTT. Amino acid sequence: CASSPGENEKLFF.

This clone was counted only a few times. Other DNA sequences within the sample encode an identical CDR3. The J gene is TRBJ2-5, the V gene TRBV5-1; the D gene is possibly TRBD1 (6 bases). The CDR3 totals 14 residues. V lost 4 bases and J 2 bases, leaving 12 bases between the germline ends. The germline CDR1 and CDR2 sequences are SGHRS and YFSETQ. The CDR3 sequence: CASSLGQLQETQYF. DNA for the CDR3: TGCGCCAGCAGCCTGGGACAATTACAAGAGACCCAGTACTTC.

This clone was observed a handful of times. This chain links TRBV30 with TRBJ1-1, with 7 positions matching TRBD1. Germline CDR1 is GTSNPN and CDR2 is SVGIG (reference sequence). This CDR3 has 13 amino acids. The V gene end was trimmed by 5 bases and the J gene end by 5 bases; junction bases not matched to a gene: 8. The CDR3, as DNA: TGTGCCTGGTCGGGACAGCCTCGAACTGAAGCTTTCTTT. Translation gives CAWSGQPRTEAFF.

This clone was observed a few times. The V and J genes are TRBV29-1 and TRBJ2-3, with D possibly matching TRBD2 (7 bases). This CDR3 comprises 14 residues. From germline, CDR1 is SQVTM and CDR2 ANQGSEA. V dropped 4 bases and J dropped 6 bases, with 17 bases sitting between them. CDR3 sequence (DNA): TGCAGCGTTGGTGCGGGGGCCGCGGCGGATACGCAGTATTTT. Translation gives CSVGAGAAADTQYF.

This chain connects TRBV7-9 to TRBJ1-6; no reliable D call. This CDR3 has 13 residues. The V gene's germline CDR1 is SEHNR and CDR2 FQNEAQ (reference sequence). Trimming took 5 bases from V and 8 from J, leaving 10 bases between them. CDR3 nucleotide sequence: TGTGCCAGCAGCCGAGAAGGAGATTCACCCCTCCACTTT. Residues: CASSREGDSPLHF.

A few counts support this clone. The V gene is TRBV29-1, the J gene TRBJ1-4, with D unclear. V was shortened by 4 bases and J by 8 bases, with 8 bases between the two germline ends. The CDR3 is 11 amino acids. CDR1 is SQVTM, CDR2 ANQGSEA, per germline. CDR3 coding DNA: TGCAGCGTTGTGGGAGGAGAAAAACTGTTTTTT. It encodes CSVVGGEKLFF. The whole variable domain, filled in from reference TRBV29-1 and TRBJ1-4, reads SAVISQKPSRDICQRGTSLTIQCQVDSQVTMMFWYRQQPGQSLTLIATANQGSEATYESGFVIDKFPISRPNLTFSTLTVSNMSPEDSSIYLCSVVGGEKLFFGSGTQLSVL.

This clone was counted a few times. The V and J genes are TRBV29-1 and TRBJ1-1; D possibly corresponds to TRBD1 (5 bases). Germline CDR1 and CDR2: SQVTM and ANQGSEA. This CDR3 is built from 12 residues. Between the trimmed V and J ends, which lost 6 bases and 0 bases, there was a span of 8 bases. Here the CDR3 reads CSVKTVNTEAFF. The CDR3 DNA reads as TGCAGCGTAAAGACAGTGAACACTGAAGCTTTCTTT.

This clone was detected once. The chain links TRBV6-5 to TRBJ2-1, with D possibly being TRBD1 or TRBD2 (6 bases each). The CDR3 contains 12 residues. Germline V lookup: CDR1 MNHEY, CDR2 SVGAGI. V was pared by 6 bases and J by 12 bases, with 15 bases between. The CDR3 DNA reads as TGTGCCAGCAGGGCCCTAGGGGGGTGGCAGTTCTTC. Its protein product is CASRALGGWQFF.

In this sample, this clone turned up a few times. At one of its ends the junction is not consistent with the germline gene, which may arise from a read error. This rearrangement joins TRBV9 to TRBJ2-4; D is perhaps TRBD1 or TRBD2 (5 bases each). From germline, CDR1 is SGDLS and CDR2 YYNGEE. The CDR3 length is 16 residues. Written as DNA, the CDR3 is TGTGCCAGCAGCGTAGAGTCGTCCCGGATCGGGGCGCCTCTCCTATTC. Translation: CASSVESSRIGAPLLF.

The chain couples TRBV7-9 to TRBJ1-1; D may be TRBD1 (5 bases). Germline V gene sequence: CDR1 SEHNR, CDR2 FQNEAQ (reference sequence). This CDR3 has 14 residues. The germline V and J ends were trimmed by 6 bases and 2 bases, with 13 bases remaining between them. The CDR3, as DNA: TGTGCCAGCAGATCCGGGACGGTAAACACTGAAGCTTTCTTT. This codes for CASRSGTVNTEAFF. The complete variable domain, with remaining parts taken from reference TRBV7-9 and TRBJ1-1, reads DTGVSQNPRHKITKRGQNVTFRCDPISEHNRLYWYRQTLGQGPEFLTYFQNEAQLEKSRLLSDRFSAERPKGSFSTLEIQRTEQGDSAMYLCASRSGTVNTEAFFGQGTRLTVV.

This chain links TRBV4-3 with TRBJ1-4; 8 nucleotides line up with TRBD1. The CDR3 is made up of 16 amino acids. CDR1 and CDR2 (germline): LGHNA, YSLEER. V shed 4 bases and J 5 bases; nucleotides not matched to a gene: 9. The CDR3 loop is CASSPVGQGKNEKLFF. Written as DNA, the CDR3 is TGCGCCAGCAGCCCCGTTGGACAGGGTAAAAATGAAAAACTGTTTTTT.

This chain uses TRBV28 with TRBJ2-1; the D is unclear. Trimming removed 2 bases at V and 5 bases at J, with 4 bases between. The CDR3 covers 12 residues. CDR1 MDHEN and CDR2 SYDVKM come from the germline V gene. The CDR3, as DNA: TGTGCCAGCAGTTTACTAGACAATGAGCAGTTCTTC. Translated, it gives CASSLLDNEQFF.

The table lists this clone with a few counts. The chain employs TRBV10-3 and TRBJ2-5; TRBD2 agrees at 9 bases. This CDR3 region has 16 residues. V lost 2 bases to trimming and J lost 4 bases; unmatched junction nucleotides: 8. Germline values: CDR1 ENHRY, CDR2 SYGVKD. The CDR3 DNA follows: TGTGCCATCAGTGAGATAGCTAGCGGGGTAAGAGAGACCCAGTACTTC. Translating gives CAISEIASGVRETQYF.